The 21 T cell receptor beta chains listed next were all sequenced from one sample in a study of blood T cells in healthy people across ages. Next came a second PCR, run for about 7 to 12 cycles, which used a sample-barcoded 5' primer along with a J-beta primer mix. TCRdb re-called the 5' RACE reads through MiXCR, storing one row per CDR3 protein. The sample comprises over 600,000 distinct CDR3 sequences, about 56% of which are singletons, and roughly 25% rests with the top ten. Sequenced sample: blood. All receptors come from a man in his forties in good health.

This clonotype was counted a single time. The chain carries TRBV18 and TRBJ2-5; TRBD1 or TRBD2 may be the D gene (7 bases each). V was trimmed by 3 bases and J by 4 bases, leaving 15 bases between them. This CDR3 is 15 amino acids long. Germline V gene lookup returns CDR1 KGHSH and CDR2 LQKENI. CDR3 region: CASSPVTGEGETQYF. The CDR3 nucleotides read TGTGCCAGCTCACCGGTCACAGGGGAGGGAGAGACCCAGTACTTC. Using reference TRBV18 and TRBJ2-5 for the parts outside the CDR3, the full variable domain is NAGVMQNPRHLVRRRGQEARLRCSPMKGHSHVYWYRQLPEEGLKFMVYLQKENIIDESGMPKERFSAEFPKEGPSILRIQQVVRGDSAAYFCASSPVTGEGETQYFGPGTRLLVL.

This clonotype was seen a handful of times. The rearrangement links TRBV7-9 to TRBJ2-5, with 7 bases aligning to TRBD1. The junction had 13 bases not matched to a gene; V was cut back by 4 bases and J by 5 bases. Germline V gene data show CDR1 as SEHNR and CDR2 as FQNEAQ (reference sequence). CDR3 size: 16 residues. The CDR3 DNA reads as TGTGCCAGCAGCTGGCCTAGAGGGGGCTTGGTGGAGACCCAGTACTTC. Its protein is CASSWPRGGLVETQYF.

This clonotype has a handful of counts. The CDR3 sequence is CASSPGLVVAEQYF. The DNA of the CDR3 is TGTGCCAGCAGTCCTGGACTAGTGGTCGCTGAGCAGTACTTC. The chain has TRBV28 and TRBJ2-5, with 7 bases lining up with TRBD2. This CDR3 contains 14 residues. Germline-derived CDR1 and CDR2 are MDHEN and SYDVKM. With 5 bases clipped from V and 11 bases from J, the junction kept 14 bases outside the gene matches.

There are a few counts of this clonotype. The V and J genes are TRBV19 and TRBJ1-1; possibly TRBD1 for D (6 bases). The CDR3 is 15 residues long. Trimming shortened V by 6 bases and J by 4 bases, and 18 bases separated the two germline ends. Germline CDR1 LNHDA, CDR2 SQIVND (reference sequence). The CDR3 DNA sequence: TGTGCCAGTAGCCAATCCGGACAGAAAATCACTGAAGCTTTCTTT. As protein: CASSQSGQKITEAFF. The entire variable domain, with the rest obtained from reference TRBV19 and TRBJ1-1, is as follows: DGGITQSPKYLFRKEGQNVTLSCEQNLNHDAMYWYRQDPGQGLRLIYYSQIVNDFQKGDIAEGYSVSREKKESFPLTVTSAQKNPTAFYLCASSQSGQKITEAFFGQGTRLTVV.

The gene calls are TRBV29-1 and TRBJ2-5, with 7 bases identical to TRBD1. The J call could be wrong; TRBJ2-7 is a better fit for the DNA end. The CDR3 covers 13 residues. CDR1 is SQVTM and CDR2 is ANQGSEA in the germline V gene. The CDR3: CSVTFTGAYEQYF. CDR3 nucleotide sequence: TGCAGCGTGACCTTCACAGGGGCCTACGAGCAGTACTTC.

This clonotype was found once. The CDR3 coding sequence is TGTGCCAGCGCCAGAACGTGGGAGAGCTACAATGAGCAGTTCTTC. Protein: CASARTWESYNEQFF. This chain uses TRBV9 with TRBJ2-1, with D possibly being TRBD2 (5 bases). The CDR3 is 15 amino acids. Germline V lookup: CDR1 SGDLS, CDR2 YYNGEE. Trimming removed 7 bases from V and 3 bases from J, with 17 bases in between.

V and J are TRBV29-1 and TRBJ1-2; 8 bases agree with TRBD1. Trimming took 0 bases from V and 2 from J; bases not matched to a gene: 5. The V gene's germline CDR1 is SQVTM and CDR2 ANQGSEA. The CDR3 totals 15 residues. In DNA, the CDR3 is TGCAGCGTTGAAGATCAGGACAGGGTCAACTATGGCTACACCTTC. This sequence encodes CSVEDQDRVNYGYTF. Filled out from reference TRBV29-1 and TRBJ1-2, the complete variable domain reads SAVISQKPSRDICQRGTSLTIQCQVDSQVTMMFWYRQQPGQSLTLIATANQGSEATYESGFVIDKFPISRPNLTFSTLTVSNMSPEDSSIYLCSVEDQDRVNYGYTFGSGTRLTVV.

V is TRBV29-1 and J is TRBJ1-2, with D perhaps TRBD1 (6 bases). V was clipped by 0 bases and J by 6 bases, with 17 bases between them. The CDR3 covers 15 residues. CDR1 is SQVTM and CDR2 is ANQGSEA in the germline V gene. CDR3 in DNA: TGCAGCGTTGAAGATCCACAGACAGGCAGGAATGGCTACACCTTC. It specifies CSVEDPQTGRNGYTF. Full variable domain (missing parts from reference TRBV29-1 and TRBJ1-2): SAVISQKPSRDICQRGTSLTIQCQVDSQVTMMFWYRQQPGQSLTLIATANQGSEATYESGFVIDKFPISRPNLTFSTLTVSNMSPEDSSIYLCSVEDPQTGRNGYTFGSGTRLTVV.

The CDR3 reads CASSSAPTGANVLTF. CDR3 DNA: TGTGCCAGCAGCTCCGCACCCACTGGGGCCAACGTCCTGACTTTC. The chain uses TRBV7-2 and TRBJ2-6, with no clear D. The germline gives CDR1 SGHTA, CDR2 FQGNSA. This CDR3 spans 15 amino acids. The V and J ends lost 4 bases and 2 bases respectively, with 9 bases between them.

V is TRBV7-9 and J is TRBJ2-7; 9 positions match TRBD2. This CDR3 contains 15 residues. With 3 bases clipped from V and 2 bases from J, the junction kept 5 bases outside the gene matches. Germline assignment: CDR1 SEHNR and CDR2 FQNEAQ (reference sequence). CDR3 sequence: CASSFLAGGAYEQYF. CDR3 in DNA: TGTGCCAGCAGCTTCCTTGCGGGAGGGGCCTACGAGCAGTACTTC.

The genes are TRBV6-5 and TRBJ2-3; the D call may be TRBD1 or TRBD2 (5 bases each). Trimming pared 5 bases from V and 2 bases from J, leaving 17 bases between. The V gene's germline CDR1 is MNHEY and CDR2 SVGAGI. The CDR3 spans 16 residues. CDR3 loop: CASSPTGTRYTDTQYF. The CDR3, as DNA: TGTGCCAGCAGTCCGACCGGGACCCGGTACACAGATACGCAGTATTTT.

CDR3 nucleotides: TGTGCCAGCAGCGTTCGGCTCTATGGCTACACCTTC. Translated, it gives CASSVRLYGYTF. J is TRBJ1-2 and V is TRBV21-1. TRBV21-1 is labeled a pseudogene. The CDR3 is 12 amino acids.

This chain links TRBV9 with TRBJ1-1, with no clear D. Germline CDR1 is SGDLS and CDR2 is YYNGEE. Trimming took 4 bases from V and 3 from J, leaving 13 bases between them. The CDR3 has 14 residues. CDR3 in amino acids: CASSSSPDDTEAFF. The CDR3 region has the DNA TGTGCCAGCAGCTCATCCCCCGACGACACTGAAGCTTTCTTT.

The chain is built from TRBV20-1 and TRBJ2-1, with 8 bases identical to TRBD1. The CDR3 runs 15 residues. The V gene's germline CDR1 is DFQATT and CDR2 SNEGSKA (reference sequence). J was trimmed by 1 base and V by 0 bases; bases with no gene match: 2. The CDR3 nucleotides are TGCAGTGCTAGAGATCACAGGGGGTCCTACAATGAGCAGTTCTTC. This encodes CSARDHRGSYNEQFF.

This sequence joins TRBV4-2 and TRBJ2-1; 11 bases match TRBD2. With V trimmed by 1 base and J by 0 bases, 5 bases remained unmatched. The CDR3 is made up of 18 amino acids. Germline CDR1 is LGHNA and CDR2 is YNFKEQ. In DNA form, the CDR3 reads TGTGCCAGCAGCCAAGTCCCTAGCGGGAGGCCCTCCTACAATGAGCAGTTCTTC. Its protein is CASSQVPSGRPSYNEQFF.

The chain employs TRBV29-1 and TRBJ1-2; 7 bases are a match to TRBD1. The CDR3 has 15 amino acids. V was pared by 0 bases and J by 10 bases, with 14 bases of the junction left unmatched. Germline assignment: CDR1 SQVTM and CDR2 ANQGSEA. CDR3 DNA sequence: TGCAGCGTTGAAGACCTAGGGACAGCCTGGCGCCTCTACACCTTC. This gives the protein CSVEDLGTAWRLYTF.

CDR3 loop: CASSQDSLEQFF. The CDR3 nucleotides read TGTGCCAGCAGCCAAGATTCGCTAGAACAGTTCTTC. The rearrangement joins TRBV14 to TRBJ2-1, with D uncertain. This CDR3 has 12 residues. Germline CDR1 and CDR2: SGHDN and FVKESK. Trimming cost V 0 bases and J 13 bases, with 10 bases left between them. Looking up the rest from reference TRBV14 and TRBJ2-1 gives the full variable domain: EAGVTQFPSHSVIEKGQTVTLRCDPISGHDNLYWYRRVMGKEIKFLLHFVKESKQDESGMPNNRFLAERTGGTYSTLKVQPAELEDSGVYFCASSQDSLEQFFGPGTRLTVL.

The V call is TRBV29-1, the J call TRBJ1-2, with unresolved D. Trimming shortened V by 2 bases and J by 8 bases, and 15 bases separated the two germline ends. The CDR3 is 13 residues long. CDR1 and CDR2 (germline): SQVTM, ANQGSEA. CDR3 in DNA: TGCAGCGTTGAACCCAGGACGTCTAACGGCTACACCTTC. Residues: CSVEPRTSNGYTF.

The chain has TRBV7-2 and TRBJ1-4; 8 positions agree with TRBD1. CDR3 length: 15 residues. V lost 5 bases, J lost 6 bases, and 8 bases stayed unmatched. Per the germline V gene, CDR1 is SGHTA and CDR2 is FQGNSA. The CDR3 DNA follows: TGTGCCAGCAGCACTGTGACAGGGGTTGATGAAAAACTGTTTTTT. Protein product: CASSTVTGVDEKLFF.

This chain links TRBV5-4 with TRBJ2-6, with 9 bases lining up with TRBD1. Unmatched junction bases numbered 16, after V lost 5 bases and J lost 4 bases. This CDR3 region has 19 residues. Germline-derived CDR1 and CDR2 are SGHNT and YYREEE (reference sequence). The CDR3 region is CASSLRRGQGVTGANVLTF. The CDR3 DNA sequence: TGTGCCAGCAGTCTGCGCCGGGGACAGGGTGTTACAGGGGCCAACGTCCTGACTTTC.

This chain connects TRBV6-2 or TRBV6-3 to TRBJ2-7; no definite D call. From germline, CDR1 is MNHEY and CDR2 SVGEGT. The CDR3 runs to 15 residues. Trimming took 8 bases from V and 4 from J, leaving 21 bases between them. CDR3 sequence reads: CASGRWAPNRYEQYF. The CDR3 DNA sequence: TGTGCCAGCGGCCGGTGGGCACCTAACCGATACGAGCAGTACTTC.